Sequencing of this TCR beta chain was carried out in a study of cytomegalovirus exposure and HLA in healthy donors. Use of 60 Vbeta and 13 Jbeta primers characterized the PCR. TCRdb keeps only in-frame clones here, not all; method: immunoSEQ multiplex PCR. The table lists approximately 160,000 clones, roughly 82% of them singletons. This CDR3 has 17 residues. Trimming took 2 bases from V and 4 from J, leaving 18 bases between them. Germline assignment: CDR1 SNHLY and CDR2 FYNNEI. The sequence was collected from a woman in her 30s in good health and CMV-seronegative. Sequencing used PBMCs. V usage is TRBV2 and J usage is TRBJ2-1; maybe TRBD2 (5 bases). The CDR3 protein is CASSERRASPQYNEQFF. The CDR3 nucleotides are TGTGCCAGCAGTGAAAGGCGGGCCAGTCCCCAGTACAATGAGCAGTTCTTC.